The T cell receptor beta chain described here comes from a study of CD8+CD57+ T cells in acquired aplastic anemia. Study information: Sorted cells (CD4+ and CD8+) yielded DNA amounts that averaged approximately 3.2 ug.

It was patients with CD8+CD57+ cell expansion by flow cytometry who were chosen for sequencing. At the time of blood sampling, patients had not yet received any therapy. This clonotype was seen more than once but under ten times. The V gene's germline CDR1 is KGHDR and CDR2 SFDVKD. Trimming took off 4 bases at V and 1 base at J, with 13 bases between the two ends. The CDR3 contains 16 residues. Profiles of TCR beta VDJ and CDR3 were generated from a genomic DNA template. TCRdb analysed the reads with MiXCR anew, one entry per CDR3 protein. The sample shows some 200,000 distinct CDR3 sequences, around 45% of them seen only once.

The sequenced sample consisted of sorted CD4+, CD8+, or CD8+CD57+ T cells (not recorded which) from PBMCs. The sequence was obtained from a human donor with aplastic anemia. The chain uses TRBV24-1 and TRBJ1-5, with a possible D match to TRBD1 (6 bases). This chain's CDR3 is CATSDPRTASNQPQHF. DNA of the CDR3: TGTGCCACCAGTGACCCCCGGACAGCCAGCAATCAGCCCCAGCATTTT.